What follows describes a single T cell receptor beta chain. Its antigen remains unknown. Trimming took off 2 bases at V and 1 base at J, with 15 bases between the two ends. This CDR3 has 17 residues. Germline V gene data show CDR1 as MGHRA and CDR2 as YSYEKL. The intended depth for sequencing was 1 in 200,000 to 1 in 1 million T cells. The data were produced by immunoSEQ multiplex PCR, yet TCRdb's version contains in-frame clones alone and is incomplete. This sample has approximately 25,000 clones, with roughly 74% found just once. The data stem from a study of cytotoxic CD8 clonotypes in ibrutinib-treated CLL. Findings and limits, study-wide: Baseline clonality was higher than in age-matched healthy donors and moved in step with circulating CD8+ T-cell counts. Under therapy, public clonotypes either contracted or stayed stable, and they were uncommon. Elevated clonality accompanied ibrutinib response, with a return toward baseline values at progression.

The chain recombines TRBV4-1 with TRBJ1-3, with D uncertain. The source is a human donor with chronic lymphocytic leukemia. This specimen consisted of PBMCs, obtained after 12 months of ibrutinib treatment. The DNA for the CDR3 is TGCGCCAGCAGCCAAACGGCGCCGGAAATGTCTGGAAACACCATATATTTT. This encodes CASSQTAPEMSGNTIYF.